This TCR beta chain was profiled in a study of T cells in Graves' hyperthyroidism and ophthalmopathy. Study-level results: Ophthalmopathy was told apart from stable hyperthyroidism by a 13 V-J model. Ophthalmopathy was predicted by the model a median of roughly 6 months ahead of onset.

V dropped 5 bases and J dropped 4; count of bases not matched to a gene: 9. Germline V lookup: CDR1 DFQATT, CDR2 SNEGSKA (reference sequence). This CDR3 has 15 residues. The CDR3 regions of TCR beta were amplified from RNA transcripts. The primer set for the first-round RT-PCR of the TCR CDR3 was HTBI. TCRdb reprocessed the multiplex PCR reads via MiXCR and lists one record per CDR3 protein. The sample includes 300,000 to 400,000 distinct CDR3 sequences, 11% to 15% of them seen just once. Across 18 months, stable Graves' hyperthyroidism was marked by no progression to ophthalmopathy. Source material for PBMCs was over 7.5 ml fresh peripheral blood. This clonotype was recorded a few times. Its antigen is not known.

The TCR sequence derives from a woman aged 60-70 years with Graves' hyperthyroidism. The genes are TRBV20-1 and TRBJ2-1; 9 nucleotides match TRBD2. Material for sequencing was blood. This CDR3 reads CSARPSSGSYNEQFF. The CDR3 region has the DNA TGCAGTGCTCGACCCAGTAGCGGGAGTTACAATGAGCAGTTCTTC.